This T cell receptor (beta chain) stems from a study of T-cell memory formation after mild COVID-19. Study results and caveats: Still unconfirmed is whether the second-wave clones peaking on day 37 recognized SARS-CoV-2.

UMIs and sample barcodes were carried by the TCR alpha and TCR beta cDNA libraries that 5'RACE produced using constant-segment primers. MiXCR was run by TCRdb on the 5' RACE reads, yielding one entry per CDR3 protein. The sample carries 35,000 to 40,000 distinct CDR3 sequences, about 6.7% recorded once. Many counts were recorded for this clonotype. As yet, its antigen is unknown. The V end lost 0 bases, the J end lost 4 bases, and 10 bases lay between the germline ends. The germline V gene has CDR1 SGHRS and CDR2 YFSETQ. This CDR3 region has 14 residues. This clonotype was sampled from an adult who had mild COVID-19 (a few samples of this study predate the infection). Cell type and time point are not known. The chain is built from TRBV5-1 and TRBJ1-2; D gene unclear. Sequenced material: PBMCs or a T cell subset sorted from them (not recorded which). The CDR3 DNA follows: TGCGCCAGCAGCTTGGACGGCAGAGGCTATGGCTACACCTTC. The encoded protein is CASSLDGRGYGYTF.